This T cell receptor beta chain was found in a study of blood T cells in healthy people across ages. The study drew donors from healthy Caucasian individuals in Russia aged about 6 to 90. Concerning this clonotype: The antigen is unknown.

For the second PCR, which ran for roughly 6 to 12 cycles, a sample-barcoded 5' primer and a J-beta primer mix were used. TCRdb independently ran MiXCR on the 5' RACE reads; one entry per CDR3 protein. The sample records about 1.4 million distinct CDR3 sequences, 55% to 75% being singletons. Points from the study as a whole: The study found more naive CD4+ cells and higher diversity in long-lived than aged donors. A conclusive naive versus antigen-experienced comparison was prevented by the unsorted PBMCs. The diversity estimates, figures obtained from one million T cells, were considered underestimates.

The receptor was derived from a man between 18 and 29 years old in good health. The sequencing sample was made of blood.

This chain's CDR3 is CASSWDSEGDTGELFF. The CDR3 bases are TGTGCCAGCAGCTGGGACTCCGAGGGTGACACCGGGGAGCTGTTTTTT. V is TRBV5-6 and J is TRBJ2-2; the D gene is possibly TRBD2 (6 bases). This CDR3 has 16 residues. Germline V gene lookup returns CDR1 SGHDT and CDR2 YYEEEE. V lost 3 bases, J lost 3 bases, and 15 bases lay in between.